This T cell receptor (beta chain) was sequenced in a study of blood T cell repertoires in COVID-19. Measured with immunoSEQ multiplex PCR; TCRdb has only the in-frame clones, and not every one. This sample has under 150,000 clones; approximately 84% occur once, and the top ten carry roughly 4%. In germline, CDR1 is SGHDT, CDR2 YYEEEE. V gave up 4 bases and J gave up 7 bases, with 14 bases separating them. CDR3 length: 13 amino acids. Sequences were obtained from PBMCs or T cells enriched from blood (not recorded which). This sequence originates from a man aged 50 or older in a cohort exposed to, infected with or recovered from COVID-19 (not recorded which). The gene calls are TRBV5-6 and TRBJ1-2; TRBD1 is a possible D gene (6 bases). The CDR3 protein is CASSDAGDRGYTF. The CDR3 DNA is TGTGCCAGCAGCGACGCAGGGGATCGTGGCTACACCTTC.